The 8 T cell receptor beta chains below come from one sample, sequenced in a study of T cell responses to AZD1222 COVID-19 vaccine. Clones were sequenced by immunoSEQ multiplex PCR, and TCRdb holds only the in-frame ones, with some missing. The data show roughly 160,000 clones, 80% to 95% seen once. The material sequenced was peripheral blood, taken on day 0 of AZD1222 vaccination. The receptors were sampled from an adult in good health.

The chain combines TRBV6-5 with TRBJ1-1; TRBD1 is a possible D gene (6 bases). V lost 7 bases and J 5 bases, leaving 17 bases between the germline ends. Germline loops: CDR1 MNHEY, CDR2 SVGAGI. The CDR3 is 14 residues long. In DNA form, the CDR3 reads TGTGCCAGCACCCTCCAGGGGAGGGAGACTGAAGCTTTCTTT. Amino acids: CASTLQGRETEAFF.

The sample holds one count of this clone. The V gene is TRBV20-1, the J gene TRBJ1-1, with TRBD1 as a possible D gene (6 bases). V lost 6 bases and J lost 4, with 15 bases in between. Germline V lookup: CDR1 DFQATT, CDR2 SNEGSKA (reference sequence). The CDR3 has 13 amino acids. The CDR3: CSASTGHRTEAFF. For the CDR3, the DNA is TGCAGTGCAAGTACAGGGCACCGCACTGAAGCTTTCTTT.

The rearrangement joins TRBV29-1 to TRBJ2-7; TRBD2 agrees at 7 bases. The CDR3 contains 13 residues. The germline V gene encodes CDR1 SQVTM and CDR2 ANQGSEA. The V and J ends lost 2 bases and 3 bases, in that order; junction bases with no gene match: 4. In DNA form, the CDR3 reads TGCAGCGTTGAACGGGACTACGGCTACGAGCAGTACTTC. This translates into CSVERDYGYEQYF.

The V and J genes are TRBV6-5 and TRBJ2-3; 8 nucleotides agree with TRBD1. The CDR3 contains 13 residues. In germline, CDR1 is MNHEY, CDR2 SVGAGI. The J segment lost 6 bases and the V segment lost 8 bases, leaving 7 bases of the junction unmatched. Written as DNA, the CDR3 is TGTGCCAGCGGGGGGACAGGCGGGGATACGCAGTATTTT. Translating gives CASGGTGGDTQYF.

V usage is TRBV27 and J usage is TRBJ2-5; D uncertain. V shed 8 bases and J shed 4 bases, with 17 bases lying between them. The CDR3 is 14 residues long. The germline CDR1 and CDR2 sequences are MNHEY and SMNVEV (reference sequence). The CDR3, as DNA: TGTGCCAGCGGGTCTTCTAGGGTGGGAGAGACCCAGTACTTC. Residues: CASGSSRVGETQYF.

The chain is built from TRBV3-1 (or the pseudogene TRBV3-2) and TRBJ2-3; TRBD1 matches 8 bases. Germline V gene data show CDR1 as LGHDT and CDR2 as YNNKEL (reference sequence). V gave up 4 bases and J gave up 2 bases; unmatched junction bases: 17. The CDR3 is made up of 19 amino acids. Here the CDR3 DNA reads TGTGCCAGCAGCCCGAGAATCAAAACCGGGACAGGAGTCACAGATACGCAGTATTTT. It is translated as CASSPRIKTGTGVTDTQYF.

The rearrangement links TRBV12-3 or TRBV12-4 to TRBJ1-4; D is ambiguous. V was shortened by 3 bases and J by 8 bases, with 10 bases between the two germline ends. This CDR3 region has 13 residues. DNA for the CDR3: TGTGCCAGCAGTTTTATGGGTAGGGAAAAACTGTTTTTT. Protein product: CASSFMGREKLFF.

This chain joins TRBV6-5 and TRBJ2-4, with 7 bases lining up with TRBD1. This CDR3 has 13 amino acids. CDR1 and CDR2 (germline): MNHEY, SVGAGI. The junction had 5 bases not matched to a gene; V was cut back by 8 bases and J by 4 bases. The CDR3 DNA reads as TGTGCCAGCCGAGAGGGGGCGAAAAACATTCAGTACTTC. Protein product: CASREGAKNIQYF.